This record looks at one T cell receptor (beta chain) sequence and its context. The protocol was immunoSEQ multiplex PCR, while the TCRdb copy is restricted to in-frame clones and leaves out a portion. Of 110,000 or so clones in the sample, around 80% were seen once. The sample comes from a study of blood T cell repertoires in COVID-19. Study in general: The origin of the acute and convalescent COVID-19 samples was the United States, Italy and Spain. Sources were T cells, B-cell-depleted T cells, or PBMCs; the material itself was cDNA or gDNA.

V was clipped by 4 bases and J by 0 bases, with 16 bases between them. This CDR3 is 16 amino acids long. Germline loops: CDR1 PRHDT, CDR2 FYEKMQ (reference sequence). Sequences were obtained from peripheral blood. This sequence joins TRBV13 and TRBJ2-7; TRBD1 might be the D (6 bases). This TCR came from a man in his 70s with acute or convalescent COVID-19. CDR3 region: CASSSQKTGISYEQYF. The DNA for the CDR3 is TGTGCCAGCAGCTCCCAGAAGACAGGTATCTCCTACGAGCAGTACTTC.